This is a list of T cell receptor beta chains from one sample in a study of response to subunit inactivated influenza vaccine. TCRdb itself ran the RT-PCR reads through MiXCR, one entry per CDR3 protein. Of a few hundred thousand distinct CDR3 sequences in the sample, about 7.2% were seen once. Source: PBMCs from blood, taken 23 months after vaccination. Receptor source: a man between 50 and 70 years old who received an inactivated influenza vaccine. Both conserved end residues are part of each CDR3. The order of the fields is J gene, V gene, clone size, D gene, CDR3 protein, CDR3 DNA. A D gene is named only where the DNA matches it firmly. The size of a clone is reported for some rows only, either as once, few or many, or as a class for expanded clones.

j_call: TRBJ2-3
v_call: TRBV19
clone_size: few
d_call: .
cdr3_aa: CALPPLDTDTQYF
cdr3_nt: TGTGCCCTCCCCCCACTAGACACAGATACGCAGTATTTT

j_call: TRBJ2-3
v_call: TRBV6-2/TRBV6-3
clone_size: few
d_call: .
cdr3_aa: CASSYAIAATDTQYF
cdr3_nt: TGTGCCAGCAGTTACGCGATAGCGGCCACAGATACGCAGTATTTT

j_call: TRBJ1-5
v_call: TRBV12-3/TRBV12-4
clone_size: few
d_call: .
cdr3_aa: CASSLAYDGYQPQHF
cdr3_nt: TGTGCCAGCAGTTTAGCGTATGACGGGTATCAGCCCCAGCATTTT

j_call: TRBJ2-7
v_call: TRBV28
clone_size: few
d_call: TRBD2
cdr3_aa: CASSFRTSGFEQYF
cdr3_nt: TGTGCCAGCAGTTTTCGGACTAGCGGTTTTGAGCAGTACTTC

j_call: TRBJ1-6
v_call: TRBV4-3
clone_size: few
d_call: .
cdr3_aa: CASSQDQGSPLHF
cdr3_nt: TGCGCCAGCAGCCAAGATCAGGGGTCACCCCTCCACTTT

j_call: TRBJ2-7
v_call: TRBV18
clone_size: .
d_call: TRBD2
cdr3_aa: CASSPPGLASRGEQYF
cdr3_nt: TGTGCCAGCTCACCACCGGGACTAGCGTCGCGTGGCGAGCAGTACTTC

j_call: TRBJ1-6
v_call: TRBV3-1
clone_size: .
d_call: TRBD1
cdr3_aa: CASSPTGANSPLHF
cdr3_nt: TGTGCCAGCAGCCCGACAGGGGCGAATTCACCCCTCCACTTT

j_call: TRBJ2-1
v_call: TRBV20-1
clone_size: .
d_call: .
cdr3_aa: CCAAGPPPRSYNEQFF
cdr3_nt: TGCTGTGCTGCCGGGCCCCCTCCTAGGTCCTACAATGAGCAGTTCTTC

j_call: TRBJ1-2
v_call: TRBV9
clone_size: .
d_call: TRBD1
cdr3_aa: CAGLGQDGYTF
cdr3_nt: TGTGCCGGCCTGGGACAGGATGGCTACACCTTC

j_call: TRBJ2-7
v_call: TRBV28
clone_size: .
d_call: .
cdr3_aa: CASSLSGQGIEQYF
cdr3_nt: TGTGCCAGCAGTTTATCGGGCCAGGGTATCGAGCAGTACTTC

j_call: TRBJ2-3
v_call: TRBV4-1
clone_size: .
d_call: .
cdr3_aa: CASSPVGQLHSTDTQYF
cdr3_nt: TGCGCCAGCAGCCCGGTGGGTCAGCTGCATAGCACAGATACGCAGTATTTT

j_call: TRBJ1-1
v_call: TRBV2
clone_size: few
d_call: .
cdr3_aa: CAIPGMGIEAFF
cdr3_nt: TGTGCCATCCCGGGCATGGGTATAGAAGCTTTCTTT

j_call: TRBJ2-1
v_call: TRBV12-3/TRBV12-4
clone_size: many
d_call: .
cdr3_aa: CASSFRGAGEQFF
cdr3_nt: TGTGCCAGCAGTTTTCGGGGGGCTGGTGAGCAGTTCTTC

j_call: TRBJ1-1
v_call: TRBV29-1
clone_size: .
d_call: .
cdr3_aa: CSVDNPGTFF
cdr3_nt: TGCAGCGTTGATAACCCAGGGACATTCTTT

j_call: TRBJ1-5
v_call: TRBV19
clone_size: many
d_call: TRBD1
cdr3_aa: CASIRDRDSNQPQHF
cdr3_nt: TGTGCCAGTATCCGGGACAGGGATAGCAATCAGCCCCAGCATTTT

j_call: TRBJ2-3
v_call: TRBV7-2
clone_size: .
d_call: TRBD1
cdr3_aa: CASSSQQGKTDTQYF
cdr3_nt: TGTGCCAGCAGCTCCCAACAGGGGAAGACAGATACGCAGTATTTT

j_call: TRBJ2-1
v_call: TRBV20-1
clone_size: .
d_call: .
cdr3_aa: CSATAPSSYNEQFF
cdr3_nt: TGCAGTGCTACCGCCCCCTCCTCCTACAATGAGCAGTTCTTC

j_call: TRBJ2-5
v_call: TRBV7-2
clone_size: many
d_call: .
cdr3_aa: CASSLVGPGPETQYF
cdr3_nt: TGTGCCAGCAGCTTAGTCGGCCCAGGGCCAGAGACCCAGTACTTC

j_call: TRBJ2-1
v_call: TRBV28
clone_size: many
d_call: .
cdr3_aa: CASTSVGHPYNEQFF
cdr3_nt: TGTGCCAGCACCTCAGTGGGTCATCCCTACAATGAGCAGTTCTTC

j_call: TRBJ2-1
v_call: TRBV3-1
clone_size: .
d_call: TRBD1
cdr3_aa: CASSQGDSFGNEQFF
cdr3_nt: TGTGCCAGCAGCCAGGGGGACAGCTTTGGCAATGAGCAGTTCTTC

j_call: TRBJ2-1
v_call: TRBV9
clone_size: .
d_call: .
cdr3_aa: CASSVGGRDEQFF
cdr3_nt: TGTGCCAGCAGCGTAGGAGGCAGGGATGAGCAGTTCTTC

j_call: TRBJ1-5
v_call: TRBV28
clone_size: few
d_call: TRBD1
cdr3_aa: CASSLGTGGLGMSQHF
cdr3_nt: TGTGCCAGCAGTTTAGGGACAGGCGGGTTGGGAATGTCCCAGCATTTT

j_call: TRBJ2-7
v_call: TRBV3-1
clone_size: few
d_call: TRBD1
cdr3_aa: CASSPDRGGEQYF
cdr3_nt: TGTGCCAGCAGCCCCGACAGGGGTGGTGAGCAGTACTTC

j_call: TRBJ1-5
v_call: TRBV10-2
clone_size: few
d_call: .
cdr3_aa: CASSAGLRDSNQPQHF
cdr3_nt: TGCGCCAGCAGTGCCGGCCTCCGGGACAGCAATCAGCCCCAGCATTTT

j_call: TRBJ2-3
v_call: TRBV6-1
clone_size: .
d_call: .
cdr3_aa: CASSLWKTATKYF
cdr3_nt: TGTGCCAGCAGTCTCTGGAAGACAGCGACCAAGTATTTT

j_call: TRBJ2-5
v_call: TRBV29-1
clone_size: many
d_call: .
cdr3_aa: CSVEVGRRETQYF
cdr3_nt: TGCAGCGTTGAAGTAGGTAGACGTGAGACCCAGTACTTC

j_call: TRBJ2-7
v_call: TRBV7-8
clone_size: .
d_call: .
cdr3_aa: CASSLVVSIYEQYF
cdr3_nt: TGTGCCAGCAGCTTAGTTGTTAGCATCTACGAGCAGTACTTC

j_call: TRBJ1-2
v_call: TRBV29-1
clone_size: many
d_call: .
cdr3_aa: CSVEATGTSYGYTF
cdr3_nt: TGCAGCGTTGAAGCTACGGGCACGAGCTATGGCTACACCTTC

j_call: TRBJ2-3
v_call: TRBV7-2
clone_size: few
d_call: .
cdr3_aa: CASSFRLAGDTQYF
cdr3_nt: TGTGCCAGCAGCTTCCGCCTAGCTGGAGATACGCAGTATTTT

j_call: TRBJ1-5
v_call: TRBV5-6
clone_size: few
d_call: .
cdr3_aa: CASSLGDSGGQPQHF
cdr3_nt: TGTGCCAGCAGCTTGGGGGACTCGGGGGGACAGCCCCAGCATTTT

j_call: TRBJ2-7
v_call: TRBV12-3/TRBV12-4
clone_size: once
d_call: .
cdr3_aa: CASSPRRAYEQYF
cdr3_nt: TGTGCCAGCAGTCCCCGACGGGCCTACGAGCAGTACTTC

j_call: TRBJ2-3
v_call: TRBV7-9
clone_size: few
d_call: TRBD2
cdr3_aa: CASSSRLADTQYF
cdr3_nt: TGTGCCAGCAGCTCCAGACTAGCTGATACGCAGTATTTT

j_call: TRBJ2-1
v_call: TRBV25-1
clone_size: few
d_call: TRBD2
cdr3_aa: CASSPLAGVYNEQFF
cdr3_nt: TGTGCCAGCAGCCCACTAGCGGGAGTATACAATGAGCAGTTCTTC

j_call: TRBJ1-6
v_call: TRBV5-6
clone_size: many
d_call: .
cdr3_aa: CASSLGRGSWNSPLHF
cdr3_nt: TGTGCCAGCAGCTTGGGCCGGGGGTCATGGAATTCACCCCTCCACTTT

j_call: TRBJ1-1
v_call: TRBV10-3
clone_size: many
d_call: .
cdr3_aa: CAISEGESTEAFF
cdr3_nt: TGTGCCATCAGTGAGGGGGAGAGCACTGAAGCTTTCTTT

j_call: TRBJ2-1
v_call: TRBV29-1
clone_size: .
d_call: TRBD2
cdr3_aa: CSVVGWLAEYNEQFF
cdr3_nt: TGCAGCGTTGTTGGGTGGCTAGCGGAATACAATGAGCAGTTCTTC

j_call: TRBJ2-2
v_call: TRBV12-3/TRBV12-4
clone_size: few
d_call: TRBD2
cdr3_aa: CASSRAGGPRTGELFF
cdr3_nt: TGTGCCAGCAGTCGGGCGGGGGGCCCCAGAACCGGGGAGCTGTTTTTT

j_call: TRBJ2-7
v_call: TRBV5-1
clone_size: .
d_call: .
cdr3_aa: CASSLLGFMAGVSYEQYF
cdr3_nt: TGCGCCAGCAGCTTGCTGGGATTTATGGCCGGGGTTTCCTACGAGCAGTACTTC

j_call: TRBJ2-1
v_call: TRBV21-1
clone_size: many
d_call: .
cdr3_aa: CASSKKTGNRGNEQFF
cdr3_nt: TGTGCCAGCAGCAAAAAGACAGGGAACAGGGGCAATGAGCAGTTCTTC

j_call: TRBJ2-7
v_call: TRBV9
clone_size: .
d_call: TRBD2
cdr3_aa: CASSPTAGDAYEQYF
cdr3_nt: TGTGCCAGCAGCCCCACAGCGGGGGACGCCTACGAGCAGTACTTC

j_call: TRBJ2-1
v_call: TRBV20-1
clone_size: few
d_call: .
cdr3_aa: CSARRVGYNEQFF
cdr3_nt: TGCAGTGCTAGAAGGGTCGGATACAATGAGCAGTTCTTC

j_call: TRBJ2-3
v_call: TRBV4-3
clone_size: few
d_call: TRBD2
cdr3_aa: CASSYETGTSGSRNTQYF
cdr3_nt: TGCGCCAGCAGCTACGAGACCGGGACTAGCGGGAGTAGGAATACGCAGTATTTT

j_call: TRBJ2-7
v_call: TRBV5-1
clone_size: many
d_call: .
cdr3_aa: CASSFGLAPTYEQYF
cdr3_nt: TGCGCCAGCAGCTTCGGGCTAGCGCCGACCTACGAGCAGTACTTC

j_call: TRBJ1-1
v_call: TRBV11-2
clone_size: .
d_call: .
cdr3_aa: CASSLVDADPGTEAFF
cdr3_nt: TGTGCCAGCAGCTTAGTGGACGCAGACCCAGGGACTGAAGCTTTCTTT

j_call: TRBJ2-3
v_call: TRBV11-2
clone_size: many
d_call: .
cdr3_aa: CASIRGGPVTDTQYF
cdr3_nt: TGTGCCAGCATCCGGGGCGGCCCCGTCACAGATACGCAGTATTTT

j_call: TRBJ2-1
v_call: TRBV29-1
clone_size: .
d_call: TRBD2
cdr3_aa: CSAKERGGNHNEQFF
cdr3_nt: TGCAGCGCCAAAGAGCGGGGGGGGAACCACAATGAGCAGTTCTTC

j_call: TRBJ1-3
v_call: TRBV4-2
clone_size: many
d_call: .
cdr3_aa: CASSLTSPGQYSGNTIYF
cdr3_nt: TGTGCCAGCAGCCTCACTTCCCCCGGACAGTACTCTGGAAACACCATATATTTT

j_call: TRBJ2-3
v_call: TRBV12-3/TRBV12-4
clone_size: .
d_call: TRBD2
cdr3_aa: CASSLLTSGRGDTQYF
cdr3_nt: TGTGCCAGCAGCCTACTGACTAGCGGGAGGGGAGATACGCAGTATTTT